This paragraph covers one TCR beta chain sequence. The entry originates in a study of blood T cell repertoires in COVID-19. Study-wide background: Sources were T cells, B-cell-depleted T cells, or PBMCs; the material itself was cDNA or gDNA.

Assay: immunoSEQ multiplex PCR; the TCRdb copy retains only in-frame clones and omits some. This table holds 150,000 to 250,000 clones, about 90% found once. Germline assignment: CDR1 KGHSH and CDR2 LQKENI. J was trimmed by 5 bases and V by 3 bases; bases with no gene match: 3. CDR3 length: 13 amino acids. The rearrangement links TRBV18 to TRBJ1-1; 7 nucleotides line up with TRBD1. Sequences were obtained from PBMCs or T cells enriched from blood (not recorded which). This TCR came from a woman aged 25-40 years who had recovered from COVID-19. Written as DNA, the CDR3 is TGTGCCAGCTCACCTGACAGGGTTACTGAAGCTTTCTTT. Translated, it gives CASSPDRVTEAFF.